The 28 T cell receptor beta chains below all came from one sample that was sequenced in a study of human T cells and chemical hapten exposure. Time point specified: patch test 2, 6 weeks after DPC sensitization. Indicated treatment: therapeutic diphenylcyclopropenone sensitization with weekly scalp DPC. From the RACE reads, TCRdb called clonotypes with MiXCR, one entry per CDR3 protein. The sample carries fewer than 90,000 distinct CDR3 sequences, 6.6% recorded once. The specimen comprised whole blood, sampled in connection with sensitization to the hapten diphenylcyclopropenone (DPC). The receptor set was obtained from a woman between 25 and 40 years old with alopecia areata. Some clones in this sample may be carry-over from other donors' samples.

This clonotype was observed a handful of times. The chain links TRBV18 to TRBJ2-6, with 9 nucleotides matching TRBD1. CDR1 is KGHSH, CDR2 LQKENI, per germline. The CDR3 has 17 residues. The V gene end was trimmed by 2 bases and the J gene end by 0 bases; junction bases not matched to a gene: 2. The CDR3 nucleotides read TGTGCCAGCTCACCAATGGGACAGGGCTCTGGGGCCAACGTCCTGACTTTC. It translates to CASSPMGQGSGANVLTF.

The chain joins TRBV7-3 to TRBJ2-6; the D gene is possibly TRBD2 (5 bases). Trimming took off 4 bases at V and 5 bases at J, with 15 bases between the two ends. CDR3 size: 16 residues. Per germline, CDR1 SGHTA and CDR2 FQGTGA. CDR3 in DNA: TGTGCCAGCAGCTCGCGGACTGCTCCATGGGCCAACGTCCTGACTTTC. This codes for CASSSRTAPWANVLTF.

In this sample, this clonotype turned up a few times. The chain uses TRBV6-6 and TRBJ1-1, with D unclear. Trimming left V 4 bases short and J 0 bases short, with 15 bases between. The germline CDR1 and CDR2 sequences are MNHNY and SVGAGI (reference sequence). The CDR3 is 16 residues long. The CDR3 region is CASSSADRTMNTEAFF. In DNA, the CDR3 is TGTGCCAGCAGTTCGGCGGACCGCACCATGAACACTGAAGCTTTCTTT.

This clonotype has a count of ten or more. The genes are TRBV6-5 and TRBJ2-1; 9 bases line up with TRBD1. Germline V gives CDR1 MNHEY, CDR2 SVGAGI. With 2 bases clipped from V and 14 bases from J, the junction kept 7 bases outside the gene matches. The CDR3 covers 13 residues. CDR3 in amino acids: CASSYPGTGKKFF. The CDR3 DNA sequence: TGTGCCAGCAGTTACCCCGGGACAGGGAAAAAGTTCTTC.

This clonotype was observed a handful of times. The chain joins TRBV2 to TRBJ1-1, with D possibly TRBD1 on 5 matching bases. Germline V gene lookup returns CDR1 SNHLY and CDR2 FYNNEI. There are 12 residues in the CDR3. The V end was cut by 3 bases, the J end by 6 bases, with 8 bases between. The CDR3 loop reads CASSDQGPEAFF. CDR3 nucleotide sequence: TGTGCCAGCAGTGATCAGGGTCCTGAAGCTTTCTTT. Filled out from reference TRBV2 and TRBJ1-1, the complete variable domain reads EPEVTQTPSHQVTQMGQEVILRCVPISNHLYFYWYRQILGQKVEFLVSFYNNEISEKSEIFDDQFSVERPDGSNFTLKIRSTKLEDSAMYFCASSDQGPEAFFGQGTRLTVV.

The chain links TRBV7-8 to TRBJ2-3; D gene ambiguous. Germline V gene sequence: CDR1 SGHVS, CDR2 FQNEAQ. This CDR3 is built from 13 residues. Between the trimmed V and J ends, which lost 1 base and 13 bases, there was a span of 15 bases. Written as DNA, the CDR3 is TGTGCCAGCAGCTTAGTAGCCCAGACCCCCGAGTATTTT. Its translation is CASSLVAQTPEYF.

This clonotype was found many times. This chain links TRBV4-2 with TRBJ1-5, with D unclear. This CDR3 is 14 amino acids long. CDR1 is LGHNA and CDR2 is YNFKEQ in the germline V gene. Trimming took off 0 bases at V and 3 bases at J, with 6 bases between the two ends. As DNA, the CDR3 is TGTGCCAGCAGCCAAGAGCAGAACAATCAGCCCCAGCATTTT. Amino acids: CASSQEQNNQPQHF.

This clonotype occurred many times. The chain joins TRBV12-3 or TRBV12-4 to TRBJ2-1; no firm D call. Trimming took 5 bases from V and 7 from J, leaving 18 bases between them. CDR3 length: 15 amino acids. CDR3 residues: CASSPSDVPWNEQFF. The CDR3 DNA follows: TGTGCCAGCAGTCCGTCCGACGTCCCTTGGAATGAGCAGTTCTTC.

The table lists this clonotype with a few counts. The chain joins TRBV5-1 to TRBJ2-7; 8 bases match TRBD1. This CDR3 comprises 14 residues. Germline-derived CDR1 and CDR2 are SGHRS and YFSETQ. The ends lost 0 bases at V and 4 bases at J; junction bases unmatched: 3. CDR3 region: CASSLGQGWYEQYF. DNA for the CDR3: TGCGCCAGCAGCTTGGGACAGGGGTGGTACGAGCAGTACTTC.

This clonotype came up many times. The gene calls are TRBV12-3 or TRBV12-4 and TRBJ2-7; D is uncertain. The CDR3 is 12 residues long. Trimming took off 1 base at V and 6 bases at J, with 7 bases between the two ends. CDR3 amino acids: CASSLEGREQYF. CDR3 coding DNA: TGTGCCAGCAGTTTAGAGGGCCGCGAGCAGTACTTC.

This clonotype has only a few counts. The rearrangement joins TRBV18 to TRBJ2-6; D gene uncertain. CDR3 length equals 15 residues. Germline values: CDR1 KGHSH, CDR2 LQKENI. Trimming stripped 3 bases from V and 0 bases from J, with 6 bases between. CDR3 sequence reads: CASSPPSSGANVLTF. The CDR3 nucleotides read TGTGCCAGCTCACCTCCCAGCTCTGGGGCCAACGTCCTGACTTTC.

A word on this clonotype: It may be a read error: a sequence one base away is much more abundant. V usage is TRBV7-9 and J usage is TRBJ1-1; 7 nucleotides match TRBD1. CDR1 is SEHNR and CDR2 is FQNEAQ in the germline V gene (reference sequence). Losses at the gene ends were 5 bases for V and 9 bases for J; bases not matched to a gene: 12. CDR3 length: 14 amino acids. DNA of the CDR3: TGTGCCAGCAGCGGACAGGTGGTGTCGACTAAAGCTTTCTTT. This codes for CASSGQVVSTKAFF.

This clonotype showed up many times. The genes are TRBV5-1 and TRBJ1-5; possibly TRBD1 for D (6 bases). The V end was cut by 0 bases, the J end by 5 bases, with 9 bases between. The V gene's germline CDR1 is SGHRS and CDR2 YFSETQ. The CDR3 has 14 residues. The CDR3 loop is CASSLVPGDQPQHF. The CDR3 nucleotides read TGCGCCAGCAGCTTGGTACCAGGGGATCAGCCCCAGCATTTT. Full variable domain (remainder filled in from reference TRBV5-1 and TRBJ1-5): KAGVTQTPRYLIKTRGQQVTLSCSPISGHRSVSWYQQTPGQGLQFLFEYFSETQRNKGNFPGRFSGRQFSNSRSEMNVSTLELGDSALYLCASSLVPGDQPQHFGDGTRLSIL.

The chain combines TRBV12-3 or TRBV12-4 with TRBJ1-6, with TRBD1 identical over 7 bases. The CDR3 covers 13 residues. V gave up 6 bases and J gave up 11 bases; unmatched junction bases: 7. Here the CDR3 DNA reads TGTGCCAGCAGAGCCGGGACAGTAACACCCCTCCACTTT. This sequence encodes CASRAGTVTPLHF.

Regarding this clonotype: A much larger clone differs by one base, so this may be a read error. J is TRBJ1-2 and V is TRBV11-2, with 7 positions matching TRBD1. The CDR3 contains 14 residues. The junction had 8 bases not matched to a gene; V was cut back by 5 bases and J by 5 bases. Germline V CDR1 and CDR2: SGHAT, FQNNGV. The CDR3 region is CASSGMGRGYGYTF. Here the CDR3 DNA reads TGTGCCAGCAGCGGAATGGGCAGGGGGTATGGCTACACCTTC. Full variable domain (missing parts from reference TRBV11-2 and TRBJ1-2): EAGVAQSPRYKIIEKRQSVAFWCNPISGHATLYWYQQILGQGPKLLIQFQNNGVVDDSQLPKDRFSAERLKGVDSTLKIQPAKLEDSAVYLCASSGMGRGYGYTFGSGTRLTVV.

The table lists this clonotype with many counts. CDR3 protein: CASSLRTGLFYEQYF. The CDR3, as DNA: TGTGCCAGCAGTTTGAGGACAGGGCTTTTCTACGAGCAGTACTTC. The chain links TRBV12-3 or TRBV12-4 to TRBJ2-7; 8 positions agree with TRBD1. The CDR3 contains 15 residues. The V segment lost 3 bases and the J segment 3 bases; nucleotides outside the gene matches: 7.

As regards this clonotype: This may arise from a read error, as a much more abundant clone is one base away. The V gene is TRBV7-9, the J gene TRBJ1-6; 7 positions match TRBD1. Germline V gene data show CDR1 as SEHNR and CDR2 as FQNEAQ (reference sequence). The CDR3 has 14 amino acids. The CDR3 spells CVSSADRDNSPLHF. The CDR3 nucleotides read TGTGTCAGCAGCGCCGACAGGGATAATTCACCCCTCCACTTT.

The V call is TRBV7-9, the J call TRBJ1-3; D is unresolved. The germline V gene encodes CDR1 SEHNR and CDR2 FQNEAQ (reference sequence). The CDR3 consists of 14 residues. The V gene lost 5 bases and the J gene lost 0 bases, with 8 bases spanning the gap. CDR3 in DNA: TGTGCCAGCAGCAACAGTGTCTCTGGAAACACCATATATTTT. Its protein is CASSNSVSGNTIYF.

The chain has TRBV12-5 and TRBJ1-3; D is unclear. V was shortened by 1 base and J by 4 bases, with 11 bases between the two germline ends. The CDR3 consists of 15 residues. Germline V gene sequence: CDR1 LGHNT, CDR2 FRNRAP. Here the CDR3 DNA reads TGTGCTAGTGGTTTGGGGGCCTTCGGAGGAAACACCATATATTTT. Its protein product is CASGLGAFGGNTIYF.

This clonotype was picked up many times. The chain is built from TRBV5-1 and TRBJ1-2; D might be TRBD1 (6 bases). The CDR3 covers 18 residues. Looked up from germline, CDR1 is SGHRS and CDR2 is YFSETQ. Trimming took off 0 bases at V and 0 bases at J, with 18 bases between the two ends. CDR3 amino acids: CASSLGVIGTSSNYGYTF. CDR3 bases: TGCGCCAGCAGCTTGGGGGTTATTGGGACATCCTCTAACTATGGCTACACCTTC.

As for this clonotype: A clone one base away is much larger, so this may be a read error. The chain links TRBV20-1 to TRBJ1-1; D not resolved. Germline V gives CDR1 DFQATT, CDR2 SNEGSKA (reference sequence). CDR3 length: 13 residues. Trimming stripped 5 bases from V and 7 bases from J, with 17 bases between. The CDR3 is CSALEVVRSEAFF. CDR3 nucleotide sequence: TGCAGTGCTCTAGAGGTGGTCAGGAGTGAAGCTTTCTTT.

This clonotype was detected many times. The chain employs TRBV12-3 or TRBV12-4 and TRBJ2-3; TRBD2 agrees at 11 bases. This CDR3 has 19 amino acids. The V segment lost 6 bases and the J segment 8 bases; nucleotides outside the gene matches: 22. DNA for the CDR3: TGTGCCAGCAGGCCCACCGGGAATTCGGGTAGCGGGGGGGCTCGTACGCAGTATTTT. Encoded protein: CASRPTGNSGSGGARTQYF.

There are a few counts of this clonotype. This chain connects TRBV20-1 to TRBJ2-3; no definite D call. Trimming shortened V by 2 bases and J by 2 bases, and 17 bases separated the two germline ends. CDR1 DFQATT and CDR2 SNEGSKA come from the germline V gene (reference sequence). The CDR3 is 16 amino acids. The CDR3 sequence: CSARKGQSANTDTQYF. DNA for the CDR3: TGCAGTGCTAGAAAAGGGCAGTCAGCTAACACAGATACGCAGTATTTT.

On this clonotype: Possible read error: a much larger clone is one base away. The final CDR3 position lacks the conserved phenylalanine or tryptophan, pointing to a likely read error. The CDR3 region is CAWSGGAYNEQFL. In DNA, the CDR3 is TGTGCCTGGAGTGGCGGGGCGTACAATGAGCAGTTCCTC. V gene TRBV30 combines with J gene TRBJ2-1; D possibly corresponds to TRBD2 (6 bases). CDR3 length: 13 residues. Germline CDR1 GTSNPN, CDR2 SVGIG (reference sequence). V was pared by 1 base and J by 4 bases, with 8 bases between.

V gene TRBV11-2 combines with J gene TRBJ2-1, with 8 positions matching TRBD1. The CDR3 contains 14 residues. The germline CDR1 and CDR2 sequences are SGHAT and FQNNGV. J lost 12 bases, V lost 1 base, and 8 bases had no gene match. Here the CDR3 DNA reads TGTGCCAGCAGCTTAGCCCCACAGGGGGGTTGGCAGTTCTTC. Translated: CASSLAPQGGWQFF.

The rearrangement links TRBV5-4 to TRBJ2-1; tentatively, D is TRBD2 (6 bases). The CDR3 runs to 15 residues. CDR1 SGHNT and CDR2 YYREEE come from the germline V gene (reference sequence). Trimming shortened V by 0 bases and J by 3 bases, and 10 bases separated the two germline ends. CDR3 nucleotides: TGTGCCAGCAGCTTGGGGAGGGGAAACTACAATGAGCAGTTCTTC. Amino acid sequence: CASSLGRGNYNEQFF.

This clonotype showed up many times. The CDR3 DNA reads as TGTGCCAGCAGCCCCAAACGATCCTCTGGGGCCAACGTCCTGACTTTC. Encoded protein: CASSPKRSSGANVLTF. This chain links TRBV5-4 with TRBJ2-6; D remains ambiguous. With 4 bases removed from V and 0 bases from J, the gap between germline ends came to 11 bases. This CDR3 contains 16 residues. The germline V gene has CDR1 SGHNT and CDR2 YYREEE (reference sequence). Complete variable domain (other parts from reference TRBV5-4 and TRBJ2-6): ETGVTQSPTHLIKTRGQQVTLRCSSQSGHNTVSWYQQALGQGPQFIFQYYREEENGRGNFPPRFSGLQFPNYSSELNVNALELDDSALYLCASSPKRSSGANVLTFGAGSRLTVL.

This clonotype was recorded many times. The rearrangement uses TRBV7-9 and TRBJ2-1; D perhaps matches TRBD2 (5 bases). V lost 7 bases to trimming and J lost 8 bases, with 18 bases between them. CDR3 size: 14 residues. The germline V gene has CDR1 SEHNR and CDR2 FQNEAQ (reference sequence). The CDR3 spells CASILRGQLDEQFF. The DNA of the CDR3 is TGTGCCAGCATACTACGGGGTCAGCTGGATGAGCAGTTCTTC. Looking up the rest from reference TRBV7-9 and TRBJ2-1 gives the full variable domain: DTGVSQNPRHKITKRGQNVTFRCDPISEHNRLYWYRQTLGQGPEFLTYFQNEAQLEKSRLLSDRFSAERPKGSFSTLEIQRTEQGDSAMYLCASILRGQLDEQFFGPGTRLTVL.